This is a list of T cell receptor beta chains from one sample in a study of metastatic and nonmetastatic thyroid tumors. TCRdb re-called the PCR reads via MiXCR. The sample consists of 10,000 to 15,000 clones, around a third of them appearing once. Sequences were obtained from tumor tissue. The receptor set was obtained from a female donor with papillary thyroid cancer or a benign thyroid nodule (not recorded which). Some clones in this sample may be carry-over from other donors' samples. Each CDR3 is given with its conserved first and last residue. The D gene is left open where the match is weak. Only some rows state a clone size, as once, few, many or a class for expanded clones.

.,medium-sized,TRBJ2-7,TRBV6-1,CASSEHYEQYF,TGTGCCAGCAGTGAACACTACGAGCAGTACTTC
TRBD1,.,TRBJ1-2,TRBV20-1,CSAPRQGAGGYTF,TGCAGTGCTCCGCGGCAGGGGGCAGGGGGCTACACCTTC
TRBD1,few,TRBJ2-5,TRBV12-3/TRBV12-4,CASIGNRDRGQETQYF,TGTGCCAGTATTGGAAACCGGGACAGGGGGCAAGAGACCCAGTACTTC
.,medium-sized,TRBJ2-2,TRBV30,CAWRIGRGTGELFF,TGTGCCTGGAGAATCGGGAGAGGTACCGGGGAGCTGTTTTTT
TRBD1,.,TRBJ2-1,TRBV7-3,CASSLRQGISNEQFF,TGTGCCAGCAGCCTCCGACAGGGGATATCGAATGAGCAGTTCTTC
TRBD2,.,TRBJ2-5,TRBV13,CASSFGGAGGLETQYF,TGTGCCAGCAGCTTCGGTGGGGCGGGAGGGCTAGAGACCCAGTACTTC
.,.,TRBJ1-2,TRBV20-1,CSAFNPGKGVYGYTF,TGCAGTGCTTTTAATCCGGGAAAAGGAGTCTATGGCTACACCTTC
TRBD2,few,TRBJ2-1,TRBV24-1,CATSDLGTSGYNEQFF,TGTGCCACCAGTGATTTGGGGACTAGCGGCTACAATGAGCAGTTCTTC
.,medium-sized,TRBJ1-2,TRBV6-1,CASSEGTARGYGYTF,TGTGCCAGCAGTGAAGGGACAGCTCGGGGCTATGGCTACACCTTC
.,.,TRBJ2-1,TRBV6-2/TRBV6-3,CASSSTASSYNGQFF,TGTGCCAGCAGTTCTACTGCCAGCTCCTACAATGGGCAGTTCTTC
.,few,TRBJ1-6,TRBV6-1,CASSALDIRRNSPLHF,TGTGCCAGCAGTGCTCTAGACATACGGAGGAATTCACCCCTCCACTTT
.,.,TRBJ2-3,TRBV2,CASIVGTSCTDTQYF,TGTGCCAGCATTGTCGGTACTAGCTGCACAGATACGCAGTATTTT
TRBD2,once,TRBJ2-3,TRBV20-1,CSDRARERAGVGTQYF,TGCAGTGATAGAGCCCGGGAAAGGGCGGGAGTGGGTACGCAGTATTTT
TRBD2,medium-sized,TRBJ2-7,TRBV20-1,CSARRGVASGSYEQYF,TGCAGTGCTAGACGAGGGGTGGCTAGCGGGAGTTACGAGCAGTACTTC
.,many,TRBJ1-2,TRBV29-1,CSVVAGNGYTF,TGCAGCGTTGTGGCAGGGAATGGCTACACCTTC
.,medium-sized,TRBJ2-2,TRBV7-9,CASSLAQFTGELFF,TGTGCCAGCAGCTTAGCGCAATTTACCGGGGAGCTGTTTTTT
.,.,TRBJ1-2,TRBV28,CASRVSFHKGDGDYGYTF,TGTGCCAGCAGGGTATCATTTCACAAGGGGGACGGGGACTATGGCTACACCTTC
.,medium-sized,TRBJ1-2,TRBV11-2,CASSLGGGADGYTF,TGTGCCAGCAGCTTGGGGGGGGGCGCGGATGGCTACACCTTC
TRBD2,.,TRBJ2-7,TRBV6-6,CASSYTAGLAGHEQYF,TGTGCCAGCAGTTACACAGCGGGACTAGCGGGACACGAGCAGTACTTC
.,medium-sized,TRBJ1-5,TRBV19,CASSMMVGQPQHF,TGTGCCAGTAGTATGATGGTGGGTCAGCCCCAGCATTTT
TRBD2,many,TRBJ2-1,TRBV7-9,CASSLRGSGLGNEQFF,TGTGCCAGCAGCTTGAGGGGGTCGGGACTAGGGAATGAGCAGTTCTTC
TRBD1,few,TRBJ2-7,TRBV29-1,CSVEAGTGCYEQYF,TGCAGCGTTGAGGCCGGGACAGGGTGCTACGAGCAGTACTTC
.,.,TRBJ1-3,TRBV4-1,CASSQEMENTIYF,TGCGCCAGCAGCCAAGAAATGGAAAACACCATATATTTT
TRBD2,many,TRBJ2-1,TRBV18,CASSPGLAGFEQFF,TGTGCCAGCTCACCAGGCCTAGCGGGTTTTGAGCAGTTCTTC
.,.,TRBJ2-1,TRBV11-2,CASSLRSGGPNDNEQFF,TGTGCCAGCAGCTTACGGAGCGGAGGACCTAACGACAATGAGCAGTTCTTC
TRBD1,.,TRBJ1-2,TRBV4-3,CASSQDPDRVYGYTF,TGCGCCAGCAGCCAAGATCCCGACAGGGTCTATGGCTACACCTTC
TRBD1,many,TRBJ1-4,TRBV10-2,CASSETLFRTDRVF,TGCGCCAGCAGTGAAACCCTTTTCAGGACAGACAGGGTTTTT
.,.,TRBJ2-5,TRBV7-2,CASSLGVGGEETQYF,TGTGCCAGCAGCTTAGGGGTCGGTGGGGAAGAGACCCAGTACTTC
TRBD2,.,TRBJ2-7,TRBV13,CSSSFDRVTSGGYEQYF,TGTTCCAGCAGCTTCGACCGAGTGACTAGCGGGGGCTACGAGCAGTACTTC
.,medium-sized,TRBJ1-2,TRBV20-1,CSATHPRNGESNYGYTF,TGCAGTGCTACCCACCCGCGGAATGGGGAATCTAACTATGGCTACACCTTC
.,medium-sized,TRBJ1-4,TRBV27,CASSFVPGKKLFF,TGTGCCAGCAGTTTTGTACCAGGGAAAAAACTGTTTTTT
.,.,TRBJ1-3,TRBV28,CASSPRGAAVFGNTIYF,TGTGCCAGCAGTCCACGCGGCGCAGCGGTCTTCGGGAACACCATATATTTT
.,.,TRBJ1-6,TRBV9,CASSVGPRVYNSPLHF,TGTGCCAGCAGCGTAGGACCCAGGGTCTATAATTCACCCCTCCACTTT
.,few,TRBJ2-2,TRBV6-1,CASIESGETGELFF,TGTGCCAGCATAGAGTCTGGGGAAACCGGGGAGCTGTTTTTT
TRBD1,few,TRBJ1-1,TRBV15,CATSRQNRGITEAFF,TGTGCCACCAGCAGACAAAACAGGGGTATCACTGAAGCTTTCTTT
TRBD1,.,TRBJ1-2,TRBV6-1,CASSDPGQVLYGYTF,TGTGCCAGCAGTGATCCGGGACAGGTCCTCTATGGCTACACCTTC
.,.,TRBJ1-1,TRBV6-1,CASSKQGFEAFF,TGTGCCAGCAGTAAACAGGGCTTTGAAGCTTTCTTT
TRBD1,many,TRBJ2-3,TRBV20-1,CSAPRRGLGDTQYF,TGCAGTGCTCCTCGCAGGGGGCTTGGAGATACGCAGTATTTT
.,medium-sized,TRBJ1-2,TRBV6-2/TRBV6-3,CASRTVGDYGYTF,TGTGCCAGCAGAACCGTAGGGGACTATGGCTACACCTTC
TRBD2,.,TRBJ2-7,TRBV24-1,CATSDAGTSGRNTYEQYF,TGTGCCACCAGTGACGCCGGGACTAGCGGGAGAAACACCTACGAGCAGTACTTC
.,.,TRBJ2-1,TRBV7-2,CASSLAGVVFNDQFF,TGTGCCAGCAGCTTAGCTGGGGTAGTTTTCAATGATCAGTTCTTC
.,.,TRBJ1-3,TRBV6-5,CASSSASSGNTIYF,TGTGCCAGCAGTTCCGCCTCCTCTGGAAACACCATATATTTT